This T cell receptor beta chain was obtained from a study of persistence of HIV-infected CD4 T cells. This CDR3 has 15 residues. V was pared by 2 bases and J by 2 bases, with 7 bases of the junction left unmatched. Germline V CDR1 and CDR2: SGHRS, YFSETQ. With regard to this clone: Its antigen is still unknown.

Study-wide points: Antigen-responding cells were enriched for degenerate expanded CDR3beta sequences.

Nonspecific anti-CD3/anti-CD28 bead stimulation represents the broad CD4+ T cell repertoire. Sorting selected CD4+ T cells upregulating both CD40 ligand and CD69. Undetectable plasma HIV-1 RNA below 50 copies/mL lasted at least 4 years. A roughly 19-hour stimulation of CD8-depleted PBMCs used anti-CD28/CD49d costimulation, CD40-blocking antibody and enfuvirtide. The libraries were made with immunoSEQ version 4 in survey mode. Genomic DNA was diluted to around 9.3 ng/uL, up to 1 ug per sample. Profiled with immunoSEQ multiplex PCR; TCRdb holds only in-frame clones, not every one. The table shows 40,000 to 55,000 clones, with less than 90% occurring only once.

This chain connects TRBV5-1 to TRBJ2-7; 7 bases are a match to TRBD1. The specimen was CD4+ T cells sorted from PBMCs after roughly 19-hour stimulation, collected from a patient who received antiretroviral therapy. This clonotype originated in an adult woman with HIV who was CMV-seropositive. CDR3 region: CASSFRQGTPYEQYF. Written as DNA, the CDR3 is TGCGCCAGCAGCTTCCGACAGGGCACCCCCTACGAGCAGTACTTC.